Listed here are 24 T cell receptor beta chains from one sample, sequenced in a study of blood T cell dynamics during melanoma immunotherapy. The protocol was immunoSEQ multiplex PCR, while the TCRdb copy is restricted to in-frame clones and leaves out a portion. The data contain about 28,000 clones, over 80% of them singletons. Time point described: week 3, after first cycle of checkpoint inhibitor. This material consisted of blood, taken from a patient treated with checkpoint blockade. The receptors stem from a human donor with melanoma.

The J gene is TRBJ1-1, the V gene TRBV19, with D tentatively TRBD1 (5 bases). Trimming took 8 bases from V and 6 from J, leaving 16 bases between them. The CDR3 covers 13 residues. Looked up from germline, CDR1 is LNHDA and CDR2 is SQIVND (reference sequence). As DNA, the CDR3 is TGTGCCAGTCACTGGAGGCAGGGCTCTGAAGCTTTCTTT. Its translation: CASHWRQGSEAFF.

V and J are TRBV19 and TRBJ2-2, with TRBD1 identical over 7 bases. CDR3 size: 14 residues. Germline V lookup: CDR1 LNHDA, CDR2 SQIVND (reference sequence). V gave up 5 bases and J gave up 4 bases; unmatched junction bases: 4. The CDR3 DNA sequence: TGTGCCAGTAGTTTTGGACAGGCCACCGGGGAGCTGTTTTTT. Residues: CASSFGQATGELFF.

The table lists this clone with a count of one. The chain links TRBV29-1 to TRBJ2-7, with 8 bases identical to TRBD1. Trimming took 1 base from V and 1 from J; bases not matched to a gene: 3. The CDR3 is 14 amino acids. Germline values: CDR1 SQVTM, CDR2 ANQGSEA. The CDR3 nucleotides read TGCAGCGTTGAAGCTAACAGGGGGTCCTACGAGCAGTACTTC. It yields the protein CSVEANRGSYEQYF.

The chain is built from TRBV5-1 and TRBJ2-3; TRBD2 aligns across 10 bases. V gave up 3 bases and J gave up 5 bases; unmatched junction bases: 6. The germline CDR1 and CDR2 sequences are SGHRS and YFSETQ. The CDR3 sequence is 15 residues long. The DNA for the CDR3 is TGCGCCAGCAGCTATCCTAGCGGGAGTCTAGATACGCAGTATTTT. Protein product: CASSYPSGSLDTQYF.

Remarks on this clone: The junction departs from germline at one end; a sequencing error may be responsible. The CDR3 DNA reads as TGTGCTAGCAGCTTGTCCCCCGCCGGCGAGCAGTTCTTC. Translating it yields CASSLSPAGEQFF. V and J are TRBV7-7 and TRBJ2-1, with D unclear. Per the germline V gene, CDR1 is SSHAT and CDR2 is FNYEAQ (reference sequence). The CDR3 sequence is 13 residues long.

The chain has TRBV2 and TRBJ2-5; the D gene is possibly TRBD1 (6 bases). This CDR3 comprises 16 residues. Germline values: CDR1 SNHLY, CDR2 FYNNEI. Trimming shortened V by 3 bases and J by 2 bases, and 16 bases separated the two germline ends. CDR3 nucleotide sequence: TGTGCCAGCAGTGACGGGGCCAGGGGTGGACAAGAGACCCAGTACTTC. This gives the protein CASSDGARGGQETQYF.

The chain joins TRBV28 to TRBJ1-2, with D possibly matching TRBD1 (5 bases). Germline loops: CDR1 MDHEN, CDR2 SYDVKM. CDR3 length: 13 residues. The V end lost 6 bases, the J end lost 7 bases, and 15 bases lay between the germline ends. The CDR3 nucleotides read TGTGCCAGCAGGTCTGAGGGGTCGGGTGGCTACACCTTC. Amino acids: CASRSEGSGGYTF.

V gene TRBV19 combines with J gene TRBJ2-7, with no clear D. V dropped 3 bases and J dropped 1 base, with 7 bases sitting between them. Germline CDR1 is LNHDA and CDR2 is SQIVND (reference sequence). The CDR3 is 13 amino acids. This CDR3 reads CASSIKQSYEQYF. The CDR3 nucleotides are TGTGCCAGTAGTATTAAACAGTCCTACGAGCAGTACTTC. The whole variable domain, filled in from reference TRBV19 and TRBJ2-7, reads DGGITQSPKYLFRKEGQNVTLSCEQNLNHDAMYWYRQDPGQGLRLIYYSQIVNDFQKGDIAEGYSVSREKKESFPLTVTSAQKNPTAFYLCASSIKQSYEQYFGPGTRLTVT.

This clone was detected once. CDR3 loop: CASRAGGRYEQYF. CDR3 in DNA: TGTGCCAGCCGAGCGGGAGGGCGGTACGAGCAGTACTTC. The chain combines TRBV28 with TRBJ2-7, with 10 positions matching TRBD2. Trimming took 8 bases from V and 4 from J; bases not matched to a gene: 5. This CDR3 contains 13 residues. Germline CDR1 MDHEN, CDR2 SYDVKM.

V and J are TRBV27 and TRBJ2-3; perhaps D is TRBD1 or TRBD2 (5 bases each). This CDR3 spans 14 amino acids. Looked up from germline, CDR1 is MNHEY and CDR2 is SMNVEV (reference sequence). Trimming took 4 bases from V and 3 from J, leaving 11 bases between them. CDR3 sequence (DNA): TGTGCCAGCAGTTCTAAGCGGACAACAGATACGCAGTATTTT. It codes for CASSSKRTTDTQYF.

CDR3 protein: CASSGAGGVGTGELFF. Written as DNA, the CDR3 is TGTGCCAGCAGCGGCGCAGGGGGCGTTGGCACCGGGGAGCTGTTTTTT. This chain connects TRBV5-6 to TRBJ2-2; 8 bases line up with TRBD1. Germline trimming cut 4 bases from V and 4 bases from J; bases unmatched to any gene: 9. There are 16 residues in the CDR3. CDR1 and CDR2 (germline): SGHDT, YYEEEE. The full variable domain, rest sourced from reference TRBV5-6 and TRBJ2-2, is DAGVTQSPTHLIKTRGQQVTLRCSPKSGHDTVSWYQQALGQGPQFIFQYYEEEERQRGNFPDRFSGHQFPNYSSELNVNALLLGDSALYLCASSGAGGVGTGELFFGEGSRLTVL.

The chain uses TRBV10-3 and TRBJ2-7; 11 bases map to TRBD1. Per germline, CDR1 ENHRY and CDR2 SYGVKD. Trimming removed 5 bases from V and 5 bases from J; junction bases left unmatched: 2. The CDR3 has 13 residues. The CDR3 DNA reads as TGTGCCATCAGTCGGGACAGGGGGGACGAGCAGTACTTC. Its translation: CAISRDRGDEQYF.

The V call is TRBV9, the J call TRBJ2-7; D unresolved. Trimming stripped 4 bases from V and 3 bases from J, with 11 bases between. This CDR3 contains 13 residues. Germline CDR1 is SGDLS and CDR2 is YYNGEE. CDR3 sequence: CASSTSDGYEQYF. The CDR3 DNA follows: TGTGCCAGCAGCACCTCAGACGGCTACGAGCAGTACTTC.

The CDR3 here is CASSYEGYDTEAFF. For the CDR3, the DNA is TGTGCCAGCAGTTACGAGGGGTATGACACTGAAGCTTTCTTT. This sequence joins TRBV6-5 and TRBJ1-1; weak D call: TRBD1 (5 bases). Trimming stripped 2 bases from V and 3 bases from J, with 10 bases between. The CDR3 length is 14 residues. Germline CDR1 is MNHEY and CDR2 is SVGAGI.

About this clone itself: Mismatch with germline at one junction end may stem from a read error. The chain links TRBV6-6 to TRBJ2-1, with a tentative D call TRBD2 (5 bases). This CDR3 has 14 residues. Germline CDR1 reads MNHNY; CDR2 reads SVGAGI (reference sequence). The CDR3 DNA reads as TGTGCCAGCACTTACGGGATATCGAGGAATGAGCAGTTCTTC. Amino acids: CASTYGISRNEQFF.

The V and J genes are TRBV5-1 and TRBJ2-5, with 7 bases lining up with TRBD1. V gave up 3 bases and J gave up 3 bases; unmatched junction bases: 5. Looked up from germline, CDR1 is SGHRS and CDR2 is YFSETQ. CDR3 length: 14 amino acids. In nucleotides, the CDR3 is TGCGCCAGCAGCTCTGGACAGGTAAAAGAGACCCAGTACTTC. This gives the protein CASSSGQVKETQYF.

The table lists this clone with a count of one. The chain is built from TRBV28 and TRBJ1-1; D is unresolved. V lost 7 bases, J lost 4 bases, and 16 bases lay in between. This CDR3 has 14 amino acids. The germline gives CDR1 MDHEN, CDR2 SYDVKM. The CDR3 region is CASTRGGSGTEAFF. CDR3 bases: TGTGCCAGCACACGGGGAGGTAGTGGCACTGAAGCTTTCTTT.

The CDR3 spells CASRRTSGRMDTQYF. CDR3 in DNA: TGTGCCAGCAGACGCACTAGCGGGAGAATGGATACGCAGTATTTT. The chain recombines TRBV28 with TRBJ2-3; 11 nucleotides agree with TRBD2. Germline V gene data show CDR1 as MDHEN and CDR2 as SYDVKM. V trimming: 6 bases; J trimming: 6 bases; junction bases outside the gene matches: 8. This CDR3 comprises 15 residues.

This clone showed up just a few times. V gene TRBV7-9 combines with J gene TRBJ2-7; no reliable D call. The V end lost 5 bases, the J end lost 0 bases, and 14 bases lay between the germline ends. The CDR3 runs to 15 residues. Germline V gene data show CDR1 as SEHNR and CDR2 as FQNEAQ (reference sequence). CDR3 DNA sequence: TGTGCCAGCAGCCCCCCCGGACGACTCTCCTACGAGCAGTACTTC. As protein: CASSPPGRLSYEQYF.

This sequence joins TRBV29-1 and TRBJ2-1; 16 bases line up with TRBD2. The trim removed 3 bases at V and 2 bases at J, leaving 4 bases unmatched. CDR1 SQVTM and CDR2 ANQGSEA come from the germline V gene. The CDR3 covers 17 residues. This CDR3 reads CSVDGTSGRAAYNEQFF. Written as DNA, the CDR3 is TGCAGCGTTGACGGGACTAGCGGGAGGGCCGCCTACAATGAGCAGTTCTTC.

The rearrangement links TRBV5-1 to TRBJ1-1; 9 nucleotides match TRBD1. The CDR3 contains 14 residues. V shed 7 bases and J 0 bases; nucleotides not matched to a gene: 4. In germline, CDR1 is SGHRS, CDR2 YFSETQ. In DNA form, the CDR3 reads TGCGCCAGCCGGACAGGGGTCATGAACACTGAAGCTTTCTTT. Amino acids: CASRTGVMNTEAFF.

The chain joins TRBV27 to TRBJ2-2, with 7 bases identical to TRBD2. V was pared by 2 bases and J by 4 bases, with 7 bases of the junction left unmatched. In germline, CDR1 is MNHEY, CDR2 SMNVEV (reference sequence). This CDR3 region has 16 residues. The DNA for the CDR3 is TGTGCCAGCAGTTTAGGCGCGGGGGAATTCACCGGGGAGCTGTTTTTT. This gives the protein CASSLGAGEFTGELFF.

V is TRBV4-1 and J is TRBJ2-5; no clear D. Per germline, CDR1 MGHRA and CDR2 YSYEKL. The CDR3 has 14 amino acids. Between the trimmed V and J ends, which lost 4 bases and 4 bases, there was a span of 13 bases. CDR3 nucleotide sequence: TGCGCCAGCAGCCCCGAAAGTGTACGAGAGACCCAGTACTTC. Translated, it gives CASSPESVRETQYF.

This clone appeared a few times. This rearrangement joins TRBV7-8 to TRBJ1-4; 7 positions agree with TRBD1. This CDR3 has 15 amino acids. Germline values: CDR1 SGHVS, CDR2 FQNEAQ. V lost 1 base to trimming and J lost 5 bases; unmatched junction nucleotides: 4. CDR3: CASSLDGTENEKLFF. The CDR3 nucleotides read TGTGCCAGCAGCTTAGACGGGACAGAAAATGAAAAACTGTTTTTT.